Here is one T cell receptor (beta chain) with its context. Its antigen is currently unknown. This sample stems from a study of cytomegalovirus exposure and HLA in healthy donors. Clones were sequenced by immunoSEQ multiplex PCR, and TCRdb holds only the in-frame ones, with some missing. The table lists a few hundred thousand clones, around four fifths of them singletons. The CDR3 consists of 13 residues. With 6 bases removed from V and 1 base from J, the gap between germline ends came to 10 bases. Germline V gene lookup returns CDR1 LNHDA and CDR2 SQIVND (reference sequence). Study-wide findings and caveats: Diagnosis of cytomegalovirus status made by the classifier reportedly showed high specificity and sensitivity. There were some public TCRs occurring in many donors, but most TCR sequences were rare. The study listed 150 to 200 cytomegalovirus-associated TCR beta chains.

The rearrangement links TRBV19 to TRBJ2-7; D uncertain. Material for sequencing was PBMCs. The clonotype comes from a young woman in good health and CMV-seropositive. This chain's CDR3 is CASRSLSSYEQYF. CDR3 DNA sequence: TGTGCCAGTAGGTCGCTCTCTTCCTACGAGCAGTACTTC.